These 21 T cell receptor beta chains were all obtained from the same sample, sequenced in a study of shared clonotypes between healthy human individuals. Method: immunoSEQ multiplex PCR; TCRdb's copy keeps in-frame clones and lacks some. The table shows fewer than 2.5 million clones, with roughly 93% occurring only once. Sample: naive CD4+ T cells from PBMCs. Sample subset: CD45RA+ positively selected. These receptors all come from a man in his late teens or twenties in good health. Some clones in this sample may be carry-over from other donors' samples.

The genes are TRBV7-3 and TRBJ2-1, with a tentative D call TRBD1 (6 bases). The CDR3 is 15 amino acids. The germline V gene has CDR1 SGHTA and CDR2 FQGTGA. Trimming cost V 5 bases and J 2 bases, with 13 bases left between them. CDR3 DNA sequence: TGTGCCAGCAGCCTAGGGGGACGAACCTACAATGAGCAGTTCTTC. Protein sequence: CASSLGGRTYNEQFF.

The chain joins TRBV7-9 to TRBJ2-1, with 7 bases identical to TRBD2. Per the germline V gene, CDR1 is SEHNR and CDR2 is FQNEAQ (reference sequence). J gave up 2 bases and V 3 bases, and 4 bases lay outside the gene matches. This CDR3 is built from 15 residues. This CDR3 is CASSFAAGAYNEQFF. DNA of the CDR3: TGTGCCAGCAGCTTCGCGGCGGGGGCCTACAATGAGCAGTTCTTC.

CDR3 in amino acids: CASSEGTSGPYEQYF. The CDR3 DNA is TGTGCCAGCAGTGAAGGGACTAGCGGGCCCTACGAGCAGTACTTC. This chain connects TRBV25-1 to TRBJ2-7, with 12 bases matching TRBD2. The CDR3 is 15 residues long. The V segment lost 2 bases and the J segment 2 bases; nucleotides outside the gene matches: 1. The germline CDR1 and CDR2 sequences are MGHDK and SYGVNS.

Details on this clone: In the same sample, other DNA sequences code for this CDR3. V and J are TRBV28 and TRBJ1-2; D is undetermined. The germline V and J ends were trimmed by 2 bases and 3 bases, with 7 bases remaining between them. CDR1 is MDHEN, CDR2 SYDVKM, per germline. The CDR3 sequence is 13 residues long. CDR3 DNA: TGTGCCAGCAGTTTAGGGCGCGACTATGGCTACACCTTC. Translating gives CASSLGRDYGYTF.

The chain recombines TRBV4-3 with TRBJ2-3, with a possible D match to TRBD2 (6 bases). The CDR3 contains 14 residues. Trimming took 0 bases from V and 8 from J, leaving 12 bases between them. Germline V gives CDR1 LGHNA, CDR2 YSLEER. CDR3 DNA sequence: TGCGCCAGCAGCCAAGATCACTTGGGGGGTACGCAGTATTTT. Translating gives CASSQDHLGGTQYF.

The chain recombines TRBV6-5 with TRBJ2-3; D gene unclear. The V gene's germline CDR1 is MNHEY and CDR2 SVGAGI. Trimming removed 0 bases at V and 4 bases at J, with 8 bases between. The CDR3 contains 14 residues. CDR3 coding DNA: TGTGCCAGCAGTTACTCATCATTCGCAGATACGCAGTATTTT. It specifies CASSYSSFADTQYF.

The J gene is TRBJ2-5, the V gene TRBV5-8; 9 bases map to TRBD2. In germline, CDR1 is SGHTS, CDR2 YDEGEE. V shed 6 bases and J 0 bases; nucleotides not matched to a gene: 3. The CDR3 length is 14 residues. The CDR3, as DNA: TGTGCCAGCACCCGACTAGCGGACCAAGAGACCCAGTACTTC. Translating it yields CASTRLADQETQYF. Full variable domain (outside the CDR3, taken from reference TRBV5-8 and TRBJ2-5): EAGVTQSPTHLIKTRGQQATLRCSPISGHTSVYWYQQALGLGLQFLLWYDEGEERNRGNFPPRFSGRQFPNYSSELNVNALELEDSALYLCASTRLADQETQYFGPGTRLLVL.

This CDR3 reads CASSSGAYGYTF. CDR3 DNA: TGTGCCAGCAGCTCAGGGGCGTATGGCTACACCTTC. V gene TRBV11-2 combines with J gene TRBJ1-2; perhaps TRBD1 as D (6 bases). The CDR3 has 12 amino acids. Deletions cut 4 bases from V and 5 bases from J, with 8 bases between. The germline gives CDR1 SGHAT, CDR2 FQNNGV.

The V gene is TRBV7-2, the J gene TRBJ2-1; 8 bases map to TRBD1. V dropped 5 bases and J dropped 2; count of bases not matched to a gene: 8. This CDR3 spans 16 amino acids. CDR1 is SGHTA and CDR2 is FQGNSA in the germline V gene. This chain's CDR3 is CASSQRQGAPYNEQFF. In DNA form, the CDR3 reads TGTGCCAGCAGCCAACGGCAGGGGGCACCCTACAATGAGCAGTTCTTC.

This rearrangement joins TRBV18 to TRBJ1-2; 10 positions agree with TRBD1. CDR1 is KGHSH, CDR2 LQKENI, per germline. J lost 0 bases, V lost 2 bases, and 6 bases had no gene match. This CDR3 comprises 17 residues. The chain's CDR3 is CASSPSTGGLSNYGYTF. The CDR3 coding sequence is TGTGCCAGCTCACCATCGACAGGGGGCCTATCTAACTATGGCTACACCTTC.

The CDR3 DNA sequence: TGTGCCAGCAGTTCGCCCGGGGGCCACACCGGGGAGCTGTTTTTT. Protein: CASSSPGGHTGELFF. The gene calls are TRBV28 and TRBJ2-2; D might be TRBD1 or TRBD2, each matching 6 bases. The CDR3 has 15 amino acids. V dropped 4 bases and J dropped 3 bases, with 12 bases sitting between them. Per the germline V gene, CDR1 is MDHEN and CDR2 is SYDVKM.

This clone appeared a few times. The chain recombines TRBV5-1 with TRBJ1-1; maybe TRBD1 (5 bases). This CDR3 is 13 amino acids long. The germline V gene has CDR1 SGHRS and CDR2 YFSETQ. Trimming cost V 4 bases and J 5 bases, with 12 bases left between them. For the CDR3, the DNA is TGCGCCAGCAGCGAAGTAGAGGGGACTGAAGCTTTCTTT. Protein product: CASSEVEGTEAFF.

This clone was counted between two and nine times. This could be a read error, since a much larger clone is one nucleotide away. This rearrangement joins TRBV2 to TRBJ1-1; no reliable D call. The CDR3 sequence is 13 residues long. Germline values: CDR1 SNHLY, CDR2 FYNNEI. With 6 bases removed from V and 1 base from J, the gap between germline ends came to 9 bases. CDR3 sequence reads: CASSQGRNTEAFF. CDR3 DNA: TGTGCCAGCAGCCAAGGACGGAACACTGAAGCTTTCTTT. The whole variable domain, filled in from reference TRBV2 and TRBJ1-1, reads EPEVTQTPSHQVTQMGQEVILRCVPISNHLYFYWYRQILGQKVEFLVSFYNNEISEKSEIFDDQFSVERPDGSNFTLKIRSTKLEDSAMYFCASSQGRNTEAFFGQGTRLTVV.

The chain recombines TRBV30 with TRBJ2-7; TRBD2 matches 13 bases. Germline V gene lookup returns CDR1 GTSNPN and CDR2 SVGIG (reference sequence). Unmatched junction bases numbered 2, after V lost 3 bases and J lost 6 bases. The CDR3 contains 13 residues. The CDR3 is CAWRTSGRPEQYF. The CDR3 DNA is TGTGCCTGGAGGACTAGCGGGAGGCCCGAGCAGTACTTC.

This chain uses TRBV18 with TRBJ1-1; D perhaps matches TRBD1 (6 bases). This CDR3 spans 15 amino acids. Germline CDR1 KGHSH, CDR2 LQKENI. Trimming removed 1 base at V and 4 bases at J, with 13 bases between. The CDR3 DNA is TGTGCCAGCTCACCACGCTCAGGGGTTCTCACTGAAGCTTTCTTT. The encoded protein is CASSPRSGVLTEAFF.

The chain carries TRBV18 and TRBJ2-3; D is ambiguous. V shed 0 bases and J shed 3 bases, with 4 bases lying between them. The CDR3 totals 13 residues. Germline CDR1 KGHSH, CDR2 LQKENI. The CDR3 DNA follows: TGTGCCAGCTCACCACCCAATACAGATACGCAGTATTTT. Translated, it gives CASSPPNTDTQYF.

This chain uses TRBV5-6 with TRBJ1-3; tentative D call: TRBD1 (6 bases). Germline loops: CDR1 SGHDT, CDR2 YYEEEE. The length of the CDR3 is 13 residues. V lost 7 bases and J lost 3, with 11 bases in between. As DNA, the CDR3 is TGTGCCAGCCAAGGGGGTTTTGGAAACACCATATATTTT. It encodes CASQGGFGNTIYF.

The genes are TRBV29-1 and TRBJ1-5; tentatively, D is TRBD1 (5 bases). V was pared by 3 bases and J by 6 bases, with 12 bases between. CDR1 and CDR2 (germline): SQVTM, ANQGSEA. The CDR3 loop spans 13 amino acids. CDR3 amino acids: CSVDRGEGQPQHF. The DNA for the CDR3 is TGCAGCGTTGATAGGGGCGAGGGTCAGCCCCAGCATTTT.

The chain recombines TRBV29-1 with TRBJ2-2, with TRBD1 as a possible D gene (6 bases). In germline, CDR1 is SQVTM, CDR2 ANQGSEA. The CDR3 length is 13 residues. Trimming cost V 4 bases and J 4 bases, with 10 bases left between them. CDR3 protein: CSVGQGTTGELFF. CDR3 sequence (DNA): TGCAGCGTTGGTCAGGGGACCACCGGGGAGCTGTTTTTT.

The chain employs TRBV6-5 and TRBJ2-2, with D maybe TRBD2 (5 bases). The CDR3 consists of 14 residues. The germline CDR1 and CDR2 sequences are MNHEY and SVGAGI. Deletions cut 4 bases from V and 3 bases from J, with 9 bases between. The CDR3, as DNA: TGTGCCAGCAGTTGGAGGTCGTACACCGGGGAGCTGTTTTTT. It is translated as CASSWRSYTGELFF.

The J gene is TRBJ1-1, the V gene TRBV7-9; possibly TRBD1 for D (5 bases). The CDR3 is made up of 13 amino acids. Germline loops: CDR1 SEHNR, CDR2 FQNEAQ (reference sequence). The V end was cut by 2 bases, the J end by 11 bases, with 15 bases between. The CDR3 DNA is TGTGCCAGCAGCTTAACTCCTACGTGGGGGGCTTTCTTT. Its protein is CASSLTPTWGAFF.